What follows is one T cell receptor (beta chain) and its context. V dropped 7 bases and J dropped 6; count of bases not matched to a gene: 9. This CDR3 has 15 residues. Per germline, CDR1 SNHLY and CDR2 FYNNEI. The sample belongs to a study of T cell changes during pregnancy in multiple sclerosis. The table came from immunoSEQ multiplex PCR; TCRdb's copy has only in-frame clones and leaves some out. The sample has approximately 100,000 clones, 75% to 95% seen once; the top ten hold 3.1%. The chain recombines TRBV2 with TRBJ2-3; 11 bases are shared with TRBD2. The receptor comes from a female donor with multiple sclerosis, enrolled in a pregnancy study. This specimen consisted of peripheral blood, obtained in the second trimester of pregnancy. The chain's CDR3 is CASKALAGVGDTQYF. CDR3 nucleotides: TGTGCCAGCAAGGCACTAGCGGGAGTTGGGGATACGCAGTATTTT.